This T cell receptor (beta chain) was captured by sequencing in a study of OX40 agonist ivuxolimab in advanced cancers. General observations from the study: Dosing at 0.1 to 3.0 mg/kg was accompanied by clonal expansion of CD4+ and CD8+ blood T cells by week 6. The average count of expanded clones was higher among CD8+ T cells than among CD4+.

The CDR3 runs 16 residues. The germline V gene encodes CDR1 SGHAT and CDR2 FQNNGV. The V end lost 0 bases, the J end lost 0 bases, and 9 bases lay between the germline ends. With respect to this clone: As yet, its antigen is unknown.

Assay: immunoSEQ multiplex PCR; the TCRdb copy retains only in-frame clones and omits some. The sample includes 37,000 or so clones, roughly 87% of them seen just once. V usage is TRBV11-2 and J usage is TRBJ2-1, with unresolved D. This specimen was CD4+ or CD8+ T cells sorted from blood, taken in a trial of the OX40 agonist ivuxolimab. The clonotype was recovered from an adult with an advanced solid tumor such as melanoma, head and neck, liver or kidney cancer. The CDR3 sequence: CASSLDPLSSYNEQFF. The CDR3 DNA is TGTGCCAGCAGCTTAGACCCCTTGAGCTCCTACAATGAGCAGTTCTTC.